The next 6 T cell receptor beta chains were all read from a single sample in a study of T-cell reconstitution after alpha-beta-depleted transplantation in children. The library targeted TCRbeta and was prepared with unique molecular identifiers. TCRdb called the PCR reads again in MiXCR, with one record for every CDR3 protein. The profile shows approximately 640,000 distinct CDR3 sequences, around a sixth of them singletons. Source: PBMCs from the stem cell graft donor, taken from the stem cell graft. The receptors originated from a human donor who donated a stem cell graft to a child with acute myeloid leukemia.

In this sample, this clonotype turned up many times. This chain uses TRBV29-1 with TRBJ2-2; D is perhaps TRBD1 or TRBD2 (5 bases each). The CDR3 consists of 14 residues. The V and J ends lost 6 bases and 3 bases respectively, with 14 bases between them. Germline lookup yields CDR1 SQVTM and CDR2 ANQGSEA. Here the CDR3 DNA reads TGCAGCGTAAGAGGGCAGGGCGACACCGGGGAGCTGTTTTTT. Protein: CSVRGQGDTGELFF.

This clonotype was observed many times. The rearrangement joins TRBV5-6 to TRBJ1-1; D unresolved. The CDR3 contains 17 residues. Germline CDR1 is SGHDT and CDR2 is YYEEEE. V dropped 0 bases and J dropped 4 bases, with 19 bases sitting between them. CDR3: CASSLVGPGILITEAFF. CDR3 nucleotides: TGTGCCAGCAGCTTGGTAGGACCGGGTATTTTGATCACTGAAGCTTTCTTT.

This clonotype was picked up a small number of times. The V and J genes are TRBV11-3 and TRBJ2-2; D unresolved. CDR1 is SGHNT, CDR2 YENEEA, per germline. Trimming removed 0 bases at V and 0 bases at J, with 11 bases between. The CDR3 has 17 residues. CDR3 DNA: TGTGCCAGCAGCTTAGATCCAATTGACGCGAACACCGGGGAGCTGTTTTTT. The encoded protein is CASSLDPIDANTGELFF.

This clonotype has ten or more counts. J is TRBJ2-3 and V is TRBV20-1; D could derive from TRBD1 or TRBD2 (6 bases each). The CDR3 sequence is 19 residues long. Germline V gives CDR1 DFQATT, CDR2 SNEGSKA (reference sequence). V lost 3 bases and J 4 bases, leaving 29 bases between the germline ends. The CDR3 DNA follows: TGCAGTGCTAGCAGGGGCCTGGAGGGGGAATATGGGCAGGCAGATACGCAGTATTTT. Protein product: CSASRGLEGEYGQADTQYF.

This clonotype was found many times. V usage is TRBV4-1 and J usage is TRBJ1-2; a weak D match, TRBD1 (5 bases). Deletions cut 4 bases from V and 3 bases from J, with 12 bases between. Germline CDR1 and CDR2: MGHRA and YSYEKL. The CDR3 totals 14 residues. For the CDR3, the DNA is TGCGCCAGCAGCCCAAAGGGGACGGACTATGGCTACACCTTC. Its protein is CASSPKGTDYGYTF.

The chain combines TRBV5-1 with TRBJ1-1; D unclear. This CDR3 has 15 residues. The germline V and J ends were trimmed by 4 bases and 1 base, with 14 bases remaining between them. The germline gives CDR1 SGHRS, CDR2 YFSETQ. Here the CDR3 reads CASSPVGRANTEAFF. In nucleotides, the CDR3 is TGCGCCAGCAGCCCGGTCGGGAGGGCGAACACTGAAGCTTTCTTT.